The 25 T cell receptor beta chains below were found in one sample sequenced in a study of blood T cell repertoires in COVID-19. Some clones are missing from TCRdb's copy, which holds only in-frame ones; the method was immunoSEQ multiplex PCR. Here the sample spans 200,000 to 250,000 clones, around four fifths being singletons. Specimen: peripheral blood. The receptors shown here come from a woman at least 80 years old with active or convalescent COVID-19.

The chain is built from TRBV9 and TRBJ2-7; the match to TRBD2 covers 10 bases. CDR3 size: 17 residues. Trimming removed 0 bases from V and 5 bases from J; junction bases left unmatched: 11. Germline CDR1 reads SGDLS; CDR2 reads YYNGEE. Here the CDR3 reads CASSVGTSGLGVNEQYF. CDR3 nucleotides: TGTGCCAGCAGCGTAGGGACTAGCGGACTGGGGGTCAACGAGCAGTACTTC.

The J gene is TRBJ1-6, the V gene TRBV27, with 9 positions matching TRBD1. CDR1 is MNHEY, CDR2 SMNVEV, per germline (reference sequence). V lost 7 bases to trimming and J lost 11 bases; unmatched junction nucleotides: 18. The length of the CDR3 is 17 residues. The CDR3 spells CASTTQTGQGIVTPLHF. As DNA, the CDR3 is TGTGCCAGCACCACCCAAACCGGACAGGGGATAGTGACACCCCTCCACTTT.

The CDR3: CASSTYYEQYF. CDR3 nucleotide sequence: TGTGCCAGTAGTACCTATTACGAGCAGTACTTC. This sequence joins TRBV19 and TRBJ2-7, with D hard to call. CDR3 length: 11 amino acids. Germline CDR1 is LNHDA and CDR2 is SQIVND (reference sequence). V gave up 4 bases and J gave up 4 bases, with 5 bases separating them.

The chain carries TRBV2 and TRBJ1-4; 7 bases are shared with TRBD1. The ends lost 8 bases at V and 2 bases at J; junction bases unmatched: 8. The CDR3 consists of 15 residues. In germline, CDR1 is SNHLY, CDR2 FYNNEI. The CDR3 is CASVPGGLTNEKLFF. DNA for the CDR3: TGTGCCAGCGTACCAGGGGGTTTGACTAATGAAAAACTGTTTTTT.

V and J are TRBV9 and TRBJ1-2; 10 nucleotides align to TRBD1. The germline CDR1 and CDR2 sequences are SGDLS and YYNGEE. The J segment lost 2 bases and the V segment lost 3 bases, leaving 4 bases of the junction unmatched. This CDR3 spans 15 amino acids. This CDR3 is CASSGTGGRNYGYTF. In nucleotides, the CDR3 is TGTGCCAGCAGCGGGACAGGGGGGAGAAACTATGGCTACACCTTC.

This sequence joins TRBV18 and TRBJ2-1; the match to TRBD1 covers 7 bases. CDR1 and CDR2 (germline): KGHSH, LQKENI. CDR3 length equals 15 residues. J was trimmed by 8 bases and V by 5 bases; bases with no gene match: 12. The CDR3 is CASSSRIHRGDEQFF. CDR3 DNA: TGTGCCAGCTCATCGCGAATTCACAGGGGCGATGAGCAGTTCTTC.

With regard to this clone: Other DNA sequences in the sample encode the same CDR3. The chain links TRBV27 to TRBJ1-1, with 8 bases lining up with TRBD1. Germline loops: CDR1 MNHEY, CDR2 SMNVEV (reference sequence). V was clipped by 5 bases and J by 4 bases; unmatched bases: 3. This CDR3 spans 13 amino acids. The CDR3 loop reads CASSPTGGTEAFF. DNA of the CDR3: TGTGCCAGCAGTCCCACAGGGGGCACTGAAGCTTTCTTT.

This chain links TRBV15 with TRBJ2-1; D is perhaps TRBD1 (5 bases). Trimming pared 0 bases from V and 12 bases from J, leaving 15 bases between. From germline, CDR1 is LNHNV and CDR2 YYDKDF (reference sequence). The CDR3 contains 14 residues. CDR3 in amino acids: CATSRDTRRQGQFF. The CDR3 DNA reads as TGTGCCACCAGCAGAGATACACGCAGGCAGGGGCAGTTCTTC.

This clone was seen once. The V gene is TRBV19, the J gene TRBJ1-5; 9 bases agree with TRBD1. J lost 4 bases, V lost 5 bases, and 9 bases had no gene match. The CDR3 consists of 16 residues. Germline V CDR1 and CDR2: LNHDA, SQIVND (reference sequence). The CDR3 region is CASSLGGQGSNQPQHF. Here the CDR3 DNA reads TGTGCCAGTAGTTTAGGGGGACAGGGTTCTAATCAGCCCCAGCATTTT.

V and J are TRBV7-9 and TRBJ2-1, with 8 positions matching TRBD2. This CDR3 has 17 residues. In germline, CDR1 is SEHNR, CDR2 FQNEAQ (reference sequence). With 4 bases clipped from V and 2 bases from J, the junction kept 10 bases outside the gene matches. The CDR3 DNA reads TGTGCCAGCAGCTCGCCCCGGACTAGCTTTCCCTACAATGAGCAGTTCTTC. Its protein is CASSSPRTSFPYNEQFF.

The rearrangement joins TRBV6-5 to TRBJ1-5, with a possible D match to TRBD1 (6 bases). The CDR3 has 13 residues. Germline V gives CDR1 MNHEY, CDR2 SVGAGI. V was trimmed by 8 bases and J by 1 base, leaving 9 bases between them. The CDR3 DNA reads TGTGCCAGCCGGACAGCAAGCAATCAGCCCCAGCATTTT. Its protein is CASRTASNQPQHF.

The chain has TRBV5-5 and TRBJ1-1; a weak D match, TRBD1 (6 bases). The V end lost 4 bases, the J end lost 1 base, and 11 bases lay between the germline ends. The germline CDR1 and CDR2 sequences are SGHKS and YYEKEE (reference sequence). The CDR3 is 14 residues long. The CDR3 region is CASSISQGNTEAFF. CDR3 sequence (DNA): TGTGCCAGCAGCATTTCACAGGGGAACACTGAAGCTTTCTTT.

The chain has TRBV4-3 and TRBJ1-4, with TRBD1 identical over 8 bases. After removal of 3 bases from V and 4 bases from J, the junction contained 1 base not matched to a gene. Germline V gene lookup returns CDR1 LGHNA and CDR2 YSLEER. The CDR3 consists of 14 residues. The CDR3: CASSQDRVNEKLFF. The CDR3 nucleotides read TGCGCCAGCAGCCAGGACAGGGTTAATGAAAAACTGTTTTTT.

The chain has TRBV18 and TRBJ2-7, with 10 bases lining up with TRBD1. Germline values: CDR1 KGHSH, CDR2 LQKENI. Trimming removed 2 bases from V and 6 bases from J; junction bases left unmatched: 4. This CDR3 has 14 amino acids. The CDR3 here is CASSPRQGAGEQYF. CDR3 DNA sequence: TGTGCCAGCTCACCAAGACAGGGGGCGGGCGAGCAGTACTTC.

This clone came up once. The chain recombines TRBV7-9 with TRBJ2-5; D ambiguous. The ends were cut back, 6 bases at V and 0 bases at J, with 14 bases in the middle. The germline gives CDR1 SEHNR, CDR2 FQNEAQ (reference sequence). The CDR3 is made up of 15 amino acids. The CDR3 DNA reads as TGTGCCAGCAGATTCTATGGGCAGAACCAAGAGACCCAGTACTTC. Translating gives CASRFYGQNQETQYF.

The chain combines TRBV6-5 with TRBJ1-2, with D possibly being TRBD1 (5 bases). Germline assignment: CDR1 MNHEY and CDR2 SVGAGI. Trimming left V 9 bases short and J 2 bases short, with 10 bases between. The CDR3 is made up of 12 amino acids. The CDR3 nucleotides are TGTGCCAGTGTGGGGCAGAACTATGGCTACACCTTC. It codes for CASVGQNYGYTF.

This rearrangement joins TRBV28 to TRBJ1-2, with TRBD1 identical over 9 bases. V shed 6 bases and J 7 bases; nucleotides not matched to a gene: 6. This CDR3 is built from 13 residues. Germline assignment: CDR1 MDHEN and CDR2 SYDVKM. CDR3 sequence: CASRGTGSPGYTF. The CDR3 nucleotides are TGTGCCAGCAGGGGGACAGGGAGTCCTGGCTACACCTTC.

The CDR3: CASSFPQTGGADTQYF. DNA of the CDR3: TGTGCCAGCAGTTTCCCCCAGACAGGGGGCGCAGATACGCAGTATTTT. The chain is built from TRBV27 and TRBJ2-3, with 10 bases aligning to TRBD1. V shed 3 bases, J shed 4 bases, and the junction held 7 bases outside the gene matches. The CDR3 extends over 16 amino acids. Germline CDR1 and CDR2: MNHEY and SMNVEV (reference sequence).

The chain employs TRBV2 and TRBJ2-7; 15 bases fit TRBD2. The J segment lost 7 bases and the V segment lost 6 bases, leaving 10 bases of the junction unmatched. CDR1 and CDR2 from the germline V gene are SNHLY and FYNNEI. CDR3 length equals 16 residues. CDR3 sequence: CASSPAGLAGGGEQYF. In nucleotides, the CDR3 is TGTGCCAGCAGCCCAGCGGGACTAGCGGGGGGAGGAGAGCAGTACTTC.

The genes are TRBV12-3 or TRBV12-4 and TRBJ1-1; D is uncertain. Trimming pared 6 bases from V and 8 bases from J, leaving 10 bases between. The CDR3 spans 11 residues. CDR3 sequence: CASSAGYEAFF. The DNA of the CDR3 is TGTGCCAGCAGCGCCGGGTACGAAGCTTTCTTT.

This clone showed up just once. The rearrangement links TRBV30 to TRBJ1-4; 10 bases line up with TRBD1. The trim removed 6 bases at V and 4 bases at J, leaving 11 bases unmatched. The CDR3 covers 16 residues. CDR1 and CDR2 from the germline V gene are GTSNPN and SVGIG (reference sequence). The CDR3 region is CACKIRTGGDNEKLFF. DNA of the CDR3: TGTGCCTGTAAAATCCGGACAGGGGGTGATAATGAAAAACTGTTTTTT. The whole variable domain, filled in from reference TRBV30 and TRBJ1-4, reads SQTIHQWPATLVQPVGSPLSLECTVEGTSNPNLYWYRQAAGRGLQLLFYSVGIGQISSEVPQNLSASRPQDRQFILSSKKLLLSDSGFYLCACKIRTGGDNEKLFFGSGTQLSVL.

The rearrangement uses TRBV19 and TRBJ2-3, with 7 bases identical to TRBD2. The junction had 11 bases not matched to a gene; V was cut back by 1 base and J by 7 bases. The germline V gene has CDR1 LNHDA and CDR2 SQIVND (reference sequence). The CDR3 covers 16 residues. Written as DNA, the CDR3 is TGTGCCAGTAGTATAGTCGCAGCGGGGCCGGTATATACGCAGTATTTT. Its translation is CASSIVAAGPVYTQYF.

The chain couples TRBV18 to TRBJ1-3; 7 nucleotides match TRBD1. CDR1 and CDR2 (germline): KGHSH, LQKENI. Germline trimming cut 5 bases from V and 0 bases from J; bases unmatched to any gene: 7. This CDR3 is 16 amino acids long. This CDR3 reads CASSSGQPSSGNTIYF. The CDR3 DNA reads TGTGCCAGCTCATCGGGACAGCCAAGCTCTGGAAACACCATATATTTT.

The J gene is TRBJ2-1, the V gene TRBV27; 9 nucleotides agree with TRBD1. The CDR3 contains 14 residues. Trimming removed 1 base from V and 6 bases from J; junction bases left unmatched: 1. Looked up from germline, CDR1 is MNHEY and CDR2 is SMNVEV (reference sequence). In DNA form, the CDR3 reads TGTGCCAGCAGTTTATGGACAGGGGCCAATGAGCAGTTCTTC. Encoded protein: CASSLWTGANEQFF.

This chain uses TRBV6-6 with TRBJ2-1, with 10 bases that match TRBD1. The CDR3 covers 15 residues. CDR1 is MNHNY, CDR2 SVGAGI, per germline (reference sequence). Losses at the gene ends were 7 bases for V and 6 bases for J; bases not matched to a gene: 9. This CDR3 is CASTPRDRGGNEQFF. As DNA, the CDR3 is TGTGCCAGCACCCCCAGGGACAGGGGTGGCAATGAGCAGTTCTTC.